These 17 T cell receptor beta chains came from one sample sequenced in a study of blood T cell repertoires in COVID-19. Generated by immunoSEQ multiplex PCR, the TCRdb table keeps only in-frame clones and is missing some. The table records approximately 280,000 clones, nearly 90% of them present only once. The sample consisted of PBMCs or T cells enriched from blood (not recorded which). All receptors come from a woman aged 18-30 years with acute COVID-19.

Only one count was recorded for this clone. The V call is TRBV29-1, the J call TRBJ2-2; 11 bases fit TRBD2. This CDR3 has 15 residues. The trim removed 4 bases at V and 6 bases at J, leaving 7 bases unmatched. CDR1 is SQVTM, CDR2 ANQGSEA, per germline. The CDR3 sequence is CSVGTSGSGAGELFF. The CDR3 coding sequence is TGCAGCGTTGGTACTAGCGGGAGTGGGGCCGGGGAGCTGTTTTTT.

The rearrangement uses TRBV7-2 and TRBJ2-7; 10 bases map to TRBD2. This CDR3 is built from 17 residues. The junction had 11 bases not matched to a gene; V was cut back by 3 bases and J by 3 bases. CDR1 is SGHTA, CDR2 FQGNSA, per germline. In DNA form, the CDR3 reads TGTGCCAGCAGCTTCCCGAGAGCGGGAGGGCCTTTCTACGAGCAGTACTTC. Amino acid sequence: CASSFPRAGGPFYEQYF.

The chain joins TRBV15 to TRBJ1-3, with D perhaps TRBD1 (5 bases). The V end was cut by 0 bases, the J end by 4 bases, with 10 bases between. Germline V gene lookup returns CDR1 LNHNV and CDR2 YYDKDF (reference sequence). The length of the CDR3 is 15 residues. CDR3 in DNA: TGTGCCACCAGCAGAGATAGGGGCAGGGGAAACACCATATATTTT. This gives the protein CATSRDRGRGNTIYF.

V usage is TRBV7-8 and J usage is TRBJ2-7, with a tentative D call TRBD2 (5 bases). The CDR3 has 16 residues. Germline V CDR1 and CDR2: SGHVS, FQNEAQ. Trimming shortened V by 1 base and J by 2 bases, and 15 bases separated the two germline ends. CDR3 protein: CASSLGRAELAYEQYF. CDR3 sequence (DNA): TGTGCCAGCAGCTTAGGTCGAGCGGAATTAGCCTACGAGCAGTACTTC. The entire variable domain, with the rest obtained from reference TRBV7-8 and TRBJ2-7, is as follows: GAGVSQSPRYKVAKRGQDVALRCDPISGHVSLFWYQQALGQGPEFLTYFQNEAQLDKSGLPSDRFFAERPEGSVSTLKIQRTQQEDSAVYLCASSLGRAELAYEQYFGPGTRLTVT.

The V and J genes are TRBV3-1 (or the pseudogene TRBV3-2) and TRBJ2-7; unclear D gene. Germline-derived CDR1 and CDR2 are LGHDT and YNNKEL (reference sequence). CDR3 size: 12 residues. Trimming left V 1 base short and J 3 bases short, with 4 bases between. The CDR3 DNA follows: TGTGCCAGCAGCCAAGGCTACTACGAGCAGTACTTC. As protein: CASSQGYYEQYF.

This clone appeared once. V is TRBV24-1 and J is TRBJ1-4; tentatively, D is TRBD1 (5 bases). Trimming took 5 bases from V and 5 from J, leaving 11 bases between them. Per the germline V gene, CDR1 is KGHDR and CDR2 is SFDVKD. CDR3 length: 14 residues. CDR3 nucleotide sequence: TGTGCCACCAGTGGGAGGGACGGCAATGAAAAACTGTTTTTT. Translating it yields CATSGRDGNEKLFF.

The chain carries TRBV6-1 and TRBJ2-7, with 8 bases that match TRBD2. V shed 3 bases and J 5 bases; nucleotides not matched to a gene: 9. Germline V gives CDR1 MNHNS, CDR2 SASEGT. The CDR3 spans 15 residues. CDR3 DNA sequence: TGTGCCAGCAGTGACCTTAGCGGGACTAGAAACGAGCAGTACTTC. It translates to CASSDLSGTRNEQYF.

CDR3 in DNA: TGTGCCTGGAGTAGGACTAGCTCCTACAATGAGCAGTTCTTC. This encodes CAWSRTSSYNEQFF. V usage is TRBV30 and J usage is TRBJ2-1; TRBD2 agrees at 7 bases. The CDR3 consists of 14 residues. V gave up 2 bases and J gave up 0 bases; unmatched junction bases: 1. Looked up from germline, CDR1 is GTSNPN and CDR2 is SVGIG (reference sequence).

V gene TRBV5-6 combines with J gene TRBJ2-3; tentatively, D is TRBD1 (5 bases). V dropped 0 bases and J dropped 1 base, with 15 bases sitting between them. CDR3 length: 17 residues. The germline gives CDR1 SGHDT, CDR2 YYEEEE. CDR3 sequence: CASSLGPIPRGTDTQYF. For the CDR3, the DNA is TGTGCCAGCAGCTTGGGCCCCATCCCCAGGGGCACAGATACGCAGTATTTT.

V gene TRBV15 combines with J gene TRBJ1-5; TRBD1 matches 7 bases. From germline, CDR1 is LNHNV and CDR2 YYDKDF (reference sequence). V lost 3 bases, J lost 0 bases, and 8 bases stayed unmatched. This CDR3 has 17 amino acids. As DNA, the CDR3 is TGTGCCACCAGCAGGGCCCGGGACAGAATTAGCAATCAGCCCCAGCATTTT. Its protein is CATSRARDRISNQPQHF.

This clone was observed a few times. The V and J genes are TRBV18 and TRBJ1-2, with TRBD1 matching 7 bases. The CDR3 extends over 13 amino acids. V gave up 3 bases and J gave up 8 bases; unmatched junction bases: 6. Germline CDR1 KGHSH, CDR2 LQKENI. The CDR3 DNA reads TGTGCCAGCTCACCGTCCCGGGACAGAGGCTACACCTTC. Protein sequence: CASSPSRDRGYTF.

In regard to this clone: This sample includes further DNA sequences coding for the same CDR3. This chain uses TRBV30 with TRBJ1-5, with D possibly being TRBD1 (5 bases). With 0 bases removed from V and 3 bases from J, the gap between germline ends came to 6 bases. CDR1 and CDR2 from the germline V gene are GTSNPN and SVGIG (reference sequence). The CDR3 length is 13 residues. CDR3 region: CAWSVQVNQPQHF. In DNA form, the CDR3 reads TGTGCCTGGAGTGTACAGGTCAATCAGCCCCAGCATTTT. Drawing the rest from reference TRBV30 and TRBJ1-5, the complete variable domain is SQTIHQWPATLVQPVGSPLSLECTVEGTSNPNLYWYRQAAGRGLQLLFYSVGIGQISSEVPQNLSASRPQDRQFILSSKKLLLSDSGFYLCAWSVQVNQPQHFGDGTRLSIL.

This chain's CDR3 is CAWSVGTAGANEKLFF. CDR3 DNA: TGTGCCTGGAGTGTCGGGACGGCGGGGGCTAATGAAAAACTGTTTTTT. The chain employs TRBV30 and TRBJ1-4; a possible D gene is TRBD1 (5 bases). With 0 bases removed from V and 3 bases from J, the gap between germline ends came to 14 bases. Per the germline V gene, CDR1 is GTSNPN and CDR2 is SVGIG (reference sequence). CDR3 length: 16 residues. The variable domain in full, with the rest retrieved from reference TRBV30 and TRBJ1-4, is SQTIHQWPATLVQPVGSPLSLECTVEGTSNPNLYWYRQAAGRGLQLLFYSVGIGQISSEVPQNLSASRPQDRQFILSSKKLLLSDSGFYLCAWSVGTAGANEKLFFGSGTQLSVL.

The V call is TRBV6-5, the J call TRBJ2-5; no reliable D call. This CDR3 is built from 12 residues. V lost 6 bases, J lost 4 bases, and 9 bases lay in between. Germline-derived CDR1 and CDR2 are MNHEY and SVGAGI. CDR3 sequence reads: CASRNNLETQYF. The CDR3 DNA reads as TGTGCCAGCAGGAATAACTTAGAGACCCAGTACTTC.

The chain carries TRBV7-9 and TRBJ2-6; tentative D call: TRBD1 (6 bases). Germline CDR1 is SEHNR and CDR2 is FQNEAQ (reference sequence). Trimming removed 5 bases from V and 0 bases from J, with 20 bases in between. The CDR3 covers 19 residues. CDR3 nucleotides: TGTGCCAGCAGCCTTAACGTTCGGACAGTACACTCTGGGGCCAACGTCCTGACTTTC. Translating gives CASSLNVRTVHSGANVLTF.

The rearrangement links TRBV12-2 to TRBJ2-7; the table gives TRBD2 as D, unverified against the DNA. TRBV12-2 is termed a pseudogene. The CDR3 is 14 residues long. The CDR3 loop reads CASRFLAGTYEQYF. DNA of the CDR3: TGTGCAAGTCGCTTTTTAGCGGGGACCTACGAGCAGTACTTC.

The rearrangement links TRBV27 to TRBJ1-2, with D possibly being TRBD1 (5 bases). CDR1 is MNHEY, CDR2 SMNVEV, per germline (reference sequence). The germline V and J ends were trimmed by 8 bases and 5 bases, with 18 bases remaining between them. The CDR3 is 14 residues long. The CDR3 sequence: CASRQGGASYGYTF. The DNA for the CDR3 is TGTGCCAGCCGGCAGGGAGGAGCGTCGTATGGCTACACCTTC.